This T cell receptor (beta chain) was observed in a study of CD8 T cells in ankylosing spondylitis (dated by TCRdb to 2016 to 2017). Notes on the research overall: The study set out to find disease-linked TCR variants by profiling T cell receptor beta repertoires in ankylosing spondylitis patients and healthy donors. The full study cohort comprised around 23 ankylosing spondylitis patients and 85 to 120 healthy donors. Samples of peripheral blood were taken, and for ankylosing spondylitis patients, synovial fluid was collected as well.

Measured from the cysteine to the phenylalanine, the CDR3 is 13 residues long. The only DNA kept is the CDR3, 39 bases in frame from the first base. Cut back by 4 bases and 1 base, the V and J ends lie 8 bases apart. In the germline V gene, CDR1 corresponds to SGHDT and CDR2 to YYEEEE. In this sample, this clonotype turned up many times. This clone's antigen is unknown. Per-nucleotide qualities are absent, and no much larger clonotype sits a single base away. Instrument used: Illumina HiSeq 2500. TCR beta libraries were prepared by quantitative 5'-RACE with molecular barcodes. Under the source paper's analysis protocol: To identify disease-linked TCR variants, a new computational method was used, one built on a probabilistic model of VDJ rearrangement. TCRdb reprocessing: public reads trimmed at Q25 with fastp, clones called with MiXCR, in-frame beta chains kept. When rows share a CDR3 protein, they turn into one entry using the most common DNA and genes. The V and J calls and clone size come from TCRdb's table, not from the authors' own analysis. Present in this sample are roughly 250,000 distinct CDR3 sequences, around 7.8% of which were seen just once. Over 6.5% of the sample goes to the ten largest clones.

General conclusions and limits of the study: Some of the motif variants had been reported before in the synovial fluid and blood of reactive arthritis patients, a finding that suggests common disease-initiation mechanisms. The disease-linked clones were reported as significantly enriched in matched synovial fluid samples from ankylosing spondylitis patients. A TCR beta motif of about 8 highly homologous amino acid variants appeared characteristic of blood from ankylosing spondylitis patients. In peripheral blood, the disease-linked clones were found at relatively low frequencies and had a CD8+ phenotype.

The TCR sequence derives from a male donor with ankylosing spondylitis or in good health (not recorded which). Input material: blood, either unsorted or a sorted T cell fraction (not recorded which). In this chain, TRBV5-6 is recombined with TRBJ1-1; the D gene cannot be named for sure. The DNA sequence is TGTGCCAGCAGCCACACAGAGAACACTGAAGCTTTCTTT. Its amino acids are CASSHTENTEAFF.